Here is one T cell receptor beta chain with its context. Antigen unknown. Unmatched junction bases numbered 3, after V lost 2 bases and J lost 1 base. Germline V gives CDR1 LGHNA, CDR2 YSLEER. This CDR3 has 15 amino acids. The PCR ran on 60 Vbeta and 13 Jbeta primers. Libraries were prepared by immunoSEQ multiplex PCR; TCRdb keeps only in-frame clonotypes and omits some of them. The sample has 160,000 or so clones; over 70% are singletons. The data were taken from a study of cytomegalovirus exposure and HLA in healthy donors. Study results and limitations: It was approximately 150 TCR beta chains that were listed as cytomegalovirus-associated. The sole available immune exposure information was CMV serostatus.

Sequencing used PBMCs. The V gene is TRBV4-3, the J gene TRBJ2-3, with TRBD2 identical over 7 bases. The clonotype originates from a man aged 40-49 years in good health and CMV-seronegative. The CDR3 protein is CASSQLLAGTDTQYF. CDR3 nucleotide sequence: TGCGCCAGCAGCCAACTCCTAGCGGGCACAGATACGCAGTATTTT.